These 32 T cell receptor beta chains share one sample of origin, sequenced in a study of T-cell memory formation after mild COVID-19. TCRdb processed the 5' RACE reads anew with MiXCR; each CDR3 protein has one entry. The sample contains about 150,000 distinct CDR3 sequences, around 5.8% of which appear only once. The sample taken for sequencing was PBMCs or a T cell subset sorted from them (not recorded which). These receptors were collected from an adult woman who had mild COVID-19 (a few samples of this study predate the infection). Cell type and time point are not known.

The chain has TRBV3-1 and TRBJ2-1; TRBD1 might be the D (5 bases). From germline, CDR1 is LGHDT and CDR2 YNNKEL (reference sequence). With 0 bases removed from V and 4 bases from J, the gap between germline ends came to 10 bases. The CDR3 sequence is 15 residues long. The CDR3 nucleotides read TGTGCCAGCAGCCAAGATTGGGGCAGGTACAATGAGCAGTTCTTC. Translating it yields CASSQDWGRYNEQFF.

The chain recombines TRBV30 with TRBJ1-1; no clear D. The ends were cut back, 4 bases at V and 2 bases at J, with 8 bases in the middle. Germline V gene lookup returns CDR1 GTSNPN and CDR2 SVGIG (reference sequence). The CDR3 contains 12 residues. The CDR3 region has the DNA TGTGCCTGGAAGACCGGAAACACTGAAGCTTTCTTT. Translation gives CAWKTGNTEAFF.

The rearrangement uses TRBV5-1 and TRBJ2-2, with TRBD1 identical over 9 bases. V lost 6 bases, J lost 2 bases, and 5 bases stayed unmatched. Germline V gives CDR1 SGHRS, CDR2 YFSETQ. The CDR3 loop spans 15 amino acids. CDR3 region: CASTRDRANTGELFF. CDR3 sequence (DNA): TGCGCCAGCACCCGGGACAGGGCTAACACCGGGGAGCTGTTTTTT.

This clonotype came up many times. This chain uses TRBV7-9 with TRBJ2-1, with 11 bases matching TRBD2. V lost 1 base and J lost 2; bases outside the gene matches: 10. CDR3 size: 19 residues. Germline CDR1 is SEHNR and CDR2 is FQNEAQ (reference sequence). The CDR3 reads CASSLGALTSGSPYNEQFF. In nucleotides, the CDR3 is TGTGCCAGCAGCTTAGGGGCCTTAACTAGCGGGAGTCCCTACAATGAGCAGTTCTTC.

This clonotype was detected a few times. This chain uses TRBV5-4 with TRBJ2-5; the match to TRBD1 covers 9 bases. The CDR3 runs 15 residues. The V gene's germline CDR1 is SGHNT and CDR2 YYREEE (reference sequence). J gave up 3 bases and V 4 bases, and 7 bases lay outside the gene matches. Written as DNA, the CDR3 is TGTGCCAGCAGCGGAGAGGACAGGGGAAAAGAGACCCAGTACTTC. Translated: CASSGEDRGKETQYF.

This clonotype turned up a few times. The CDR3: CASRLREARDPIPNEQFF. The CDR3 nucleotides read TGTGCAAGTCGTCTTAGGGAGGCCCGGGACCCGATTCCCAATGAGCAGTTCTTC. V usage is TRBV12-2 and J usage is TRBJ2-1; TRBD2 reflects the table's D call only, with no check against the DNA. TRBV12-2 is shown as a pseudogene. This CDR3 region has 18 residues.

This clonotype was counted a few times. A read error may account for a junction end that differs from germline. The rearrangement uses TRBV4-3 and TRBJ2-1, with D perhaps TRBD2 (5 bases). Germline CDR1 LGHNA, CDR2 YSLEER. The CDR3 is 12 residues long. The CDR3 here is CASSQGSSRLIF. In DNA, the CDR3 is TGCGCCAGCAGCCAGGGTTCTAGCCGGCTGATCTTC.

Only a few counts were recorded for this clonotype. The rearrangement links TRBV7-8 to TRBJ1-5; D is undetermined. Trimming cost V 3 bases and J 0 bases, with 9 bases left between them. This CDR3 region has 15 residues. Germline-derived CDR1 and CDR2 are SGHVS and FQNEAQ. CDR3: CASSFLSYSNQPQHF. DNA of the CDR3: TGTGCCAGCAGCTTTCTGAGTTATAGCAATCAGCCCCAGCATTTT.

The chain uses TRBV18 and TRBJ2-3, with D possibly being TRBD2 (6 bases). The CDR3 runs to 14 residues. Germline V gives CDR1 KGHSH, CDR2 LQKENI. V was cut by 3 bases and J by 2 bases, with 9 bases left in between. The CDR3 DNA sequence: TGTGCCAGCTCACCTCTAGCGAACACAGATACGCAGTATTTT. Translation: CASSPLANTDTQYF. The whole variable domain, filled in from reference TRBV18 and TRBJ2-3, reads NAGVMQNPRHLVRRRGQEARLRCSPMKGHSHVYWYRQLPEEGLKFMVYLQKENIIDESGMPKERFSAEFPKEGPSILRIQQVVRGDSAAYFCASSPLANTDTQYFGPGTRLTVL.

There are many counts of this clonotype. CDR3: CASSSGSGTWKETQYF. Written as DNA, the CDR3 is TGTGCCAGCAGCTCCGGTAGCGGGACCTGGAAAGAGACCCAGTACTTC. The chain joins TRBV7-2 to TRBJ2-5; TRBD2 matches at 8 bases. Germline CDR1 SGHTA, CDR2 FQGNSA. The J segment lost 3 bases and the V segment lost 4 bases, leaving 10 bases of the junction unmatched. The CDR3 is 16 amino acids.

The rearrangement uses TRBV7-3 and TRBJ2-1, with TRBD2 matching over 9 bases. Unmatched junction bases numbered 20, after V lost 6 bases and J lost 8 bases. The CDR3 has 18 amino acids. The germline CDR1 and CDR2 sequences are SGHTA and FQGTGA. The CDR3 DNA reads TGTGCCAGCAGTTTTTCCCCCCCGCTAGGCGGGGGGGCGGATGAGCAGTTCTTC. Translation: CASSFSPPLGGGADEQFF.

This clonotype was counted only a few times. This chain's CDR3 is CASSFGGSKNTEAFF. The CDR3 DNA is TGTGCCAGCAGCTTCGGAGGTTCGAAGAACACTGAAGCTTTCTTT. The rearrangement joins TRBV5-4 to TRBJ1-1, with D hard to call. This CDR3 spans 15 amino acids. The V gene's germline CDR1 is SGHNT and CDR2 YYREEE (reference sequence). V lost 2 bases and J 1 base, leaving 12 bases between the germline ends.

V gene TRBV7-3 combines with J gene TRBJ1-6; possibly TRBD1 for D (6 bases). The CDR3 length is 14 residues. The germline CDR1 and CDR2 sequences are SGHTA and FQGTGA. Trimming took off 0 bases at V and 9 bases at J, with 9 bases between the two ends. In DNA, the CDR3 is TGTGCCAGCAGCTTAACGGGGGCAGGTTCACCCCTCCACTTT. It specifies CASSLTGAGSPLHF.

There are many counts of this clonotype. The rearrangement links TRBV2 to TRBJ2-5, with D tentatively TRBD2 (5 bases). The CDR3 has 13 amino acids. Trimming pared 8 bases from V and 5 bases from J, leaving 15 bases between. CDR1 and CDR2 (germline): SNHLY, FYNNEI. The chain's CDR3 is CASGKARGETQYF. For the CDR3, the DNA is TGTGCCAGCGGAAAAGCGAGAGGGGAGACCCAGTACTTC.

This clonotype was picked up a small number of times. V usage is TRBV12-3 or TRBV12-4 and J usage is TRBJ2-3; no clear D. This CDR3 region has 13 residues. V gave up 7 bases and J gave up 0 bases, with 8 bases separating them. The chain's CDR3 is CASTAVSTDTQYF. The CDR3 DNA reads as TGTGCCAGCACCGCCGTGAGCACAGATACGCAGTATTTT.

This clonotype occurred many times. The V and J genes are TRBV20-1 and TRBJ1-2; D is possibly TRBD1 (5 bases). Germline-derived CDR1 and CDR2 are DFQATT and SNEGSKA (reference sequence). This CDR3 spans 12 amino acids. Trimming shortened V by 5 bases and J by 1 base, and 8 bases separated the two germline ends. In DNA, the CDR3 is TGCAGTGCTTCACAGGATAACTATGGCTACACCTTC. Amino acids: CSASQDNYGYTF.

This clonotype was seen ten or more times. The V gene is TRBV7-2, the J gene TRBJ2-7; D not certain. V lost 1 base to trimming and J lost 5 bases, with 9 bases between them. CDR1 and CDR2 from the germline V gene are SGHTA and FQGNSA. The CDR3 runs 13 residues. CDR3 in amino acids: CASSLVVRDEQYF. The CDR3 DNA reads as TGTGCCAGCAGCTTAGTAGTTAGGGACGAGCAGTACTTC.

The rearrangement uses TRBV5-1 and TRBJ1-5; D unclear. Trimming shortened V by 4 bases and J by 3 bases, and 8 bases separated the two germline ends. Germline CDR1 is SGHRS and CDR2 is YFSETQ. The CDR3 is 13 amino acids. CDR3 region: CASSVGPNQPQHF. The CDR3 DNA reads TGCGCCAGCAGCGTTGGACCCAATCAGCCCCAGCATTTT. Combining the CDR3 with reference TRBV5-1 and TRBJ1-5 gives the whole variable domain KAGVTQTPRYLIKTRGQQVTLSCSPISGHRSVSWYQQTPGQGLQFLFEYFSETQRNKGNFPGRFSGRQFSNSRSEMNVSTLELGDSALYLCASSVGPNQPQHFGDGTRLSIL.

The sample holds a few counts of this clonotype. The chain carries TRBV6-2 or TRBV6-3 and TRBJ2-7; TRBD2 aligns across 7 bases. With 8 bases clipped from V and 2 bases from J, the junction kept 15 bases outside the gene matches. The germline CDR1 and CDR2 sequences are MNHEY and SVGEGT. The CDR3 runs 16 residues. CDR3 nucleotides: TGTGCCAGCGGAGGGACTACCATATCCATTCCCTACGAGCAGTACTTC. This codes for CASGGTTISIPYEQYF.

This clonotype showed up many times. V gene TRBV15 combines with J gene TRBJ1-1, with D uncertain. Germline assignment: CDR1 LNHNV and CDR2 YYDKDF (reference sequence). V shed 0 bases and J shed 10 bases, with 12 bases lying between them. The CDR3 spans 13 residues. CDR3 residues: CATSRDPVGRAFF. CDR3 in DNA: TGTGCCACCAGCAGAGATCCTGTGGGGAGAGCTTTCTTT.

The sample holds many counts of this clonotype. The chain uses TRBV4-3 and TRBJ2-5; the match to TRBD2 covers 10 bases. The J segment lost 9 bases and the V segment lost 0 bases, leaving 13 bases of the junction unmatched. The germline V gene encodes CDR1 LGHNA and CDR2 YSLEER. The CDR3 covers 17 residues. For the CDR3, the DNA is TGCGCCAGCAGCCAAGAACCAGCGGGAGGGACGGGGGGGGCCCAGTACTTC. This sequence encodes CASSQEPAGGTGGAQYF.

This clonotype was detected ten times or more. The J gene is TRBJ2-1, the V gene TRBV24-1; 9 bases map to TRBD1. Trimming at V came to 7 bases and at J to 7 bases, leaving 16 bases not matched to a gene. This CDR3 has 17 residues. CDR1 KGHDR and CDR2 SFDVKD come from the germline V gene. DNA of the CDR3: TGTGCCACCAGCGAGAGGTCCGGGACAGGGAGAGAGAATGAGCAGTTCTTC. It yields the protein CATSERSGTGRENEQFF.

This rearrangement joins TRBV24-1 to TRBJ2-2; TRBD1 agrees at 11 bases. V shed 7 bases, J shed 4 bases, and the junction held 7 bases outside the gene matches. There are 16 residues in the CDR3. Per germline, CDR1 KGHDR and CDR2 SFDVKD. As DNA, the CDR3 is TGTGCCACCAGAAGTACCGGGACAGGGGGCACCGGGGAGCTGTTTTTT. It specifies CATRSTGTGGTGELFF.

V is TRBV29-1 and J is TRBJ2-3; D might be TRBD1 (5 bases). The CDR3 loop spans 14 amino acids. Trimming shortened V by 8 bases and J by 4 bases, and 19 bases separated the two germline ends. CDR1 and CDR2 (germline): SQVTM, ANQGSEA. CDR3 in DNA: TGCAGCTTCCTCCAGGGCTTCGGATCAGATACGCAGTATTTT. It encodes CSFLQGFGSDTQYF.

This clonotype was picked up a small number of times. The CDR3 loop reads CASTPLEGFSNSPLHF. In DNA, the CDR3 is TGTGCCAGCACTCCCCTGGAGGGATTCAGTAATTCACCCCTCCACTTT. The chain joins TRBV12-3 or TRBV12-4 to TRBJ1-6; D is unclear. The ends were cut back, 7 bases at V and 6 bases at J, with 19 bases in the middle. The CDR3 contains 16 residues.

The chain joins TRBV2 to TRBJ2-2; TRBD2 agrees at 10 bases. This CDR3 has 16 residues. V trimming: 6 bases; J trimming: 3 bases; junction bases outside the gene matches: 7. The germline CDR1 and CDR2 sequences are SNHLY and FYNNEI. In nucleotides, the CDR3 is TGTGCCAGCAGACATCTAGCGGGAGTTGACACCGGGGAGCTGTTTTTT. Its translation: CASRHLAGVDTGELFF.

This clonotype was recorded at least ten times. The CDR3 sequence is CASSLAGLTDTQYF. DNA for the CDR3: TGTGCCAGCAGCTTGGCAGGTCTTACAGATACGCAGTATTTT. This chain links TRBV5-6 with TRBJ2-3; no clear D. Trimming cost V 0 bases and J 3 bases, with 8 bases left between them. The germline V gene has CDR1 SGHDT and CDR2 YYEEEE. The CDR3 consists of 14 residues.

Ten or more counts support this clonotype. V is TRBV6-5 and J is TRBJ2-1; 12 bases match TRBD2. Unmatched junction bases numbered 7, after V lost 0 bases and J lost 7 bases. CDR1 is MNHEY, CDR2 SVGAGI, per germline. The CDR3 consists of 17 residues. This chain's CDR3 is CASSYSKTSGGGNEQFF. CDR3 DNA: TGTGCCAGCAGTTACTCTAAGACTAGCGGGGGTGGTAATGAGCAGTTCTTC.

This clonotype showed up many times. This chain uses TRBV20-1 with TRBJ1-1, with TRBD1 matching 8 bases. From germline, CDR1 is DFQATT and CDR2 SNEGSKA (reference sequence). CDR3 length: 14 residues. With V trimmed by 0 bases and J by 4 bases, 4 bases remained unmatched. The CDR3 DNA is TGCAGTGCTAGAGACCCGACAGGGGTCACTGAAGCTTTCTTT. The encoded protein is CSARDPTGVTEAFF.

In this sample, this clonotype turned up a few times. J is TRBJ2-7 and V is TRBV19; 11 bases are a match to TRBD2. V shed 10 bases and J 0 bases; nucleotides not matched to a gene: 14. This CDR3 comprises 17 residues. Germline V gene lookup returns CDR1 LNHDA and CDR2 SQIVND (reference sequence). Here the CDR3 reads CATSGTSGTTSSYEQYF. The CDR3 bases are TGTGCCACTAGCGGGACTAGCGGAACAACTAGCTCCTACGAGCAGTACTTC.

The gene calls are TRBV29-1 and TRBJ2-1, with 10 nucleotides matching TRBD2. Germline CDR1 SQVTM, CDR2 ANQGSEA. The length of the CDR3 is 18 residues. J lost 0 bases, V lost 8 bases, and 16 bases had no gene match. This CDR3 reads CSTIRGGAGGSSYNEQFF. CDR3 bases: TGCAGCACAATTAGGGGGGGAGCGGGAGGGAGCTCCTACAATGAGCAGTTCTTC.

This clonotype has a handful of counts. The V call is TRBV5-1, the J call TRBJ1-1, with D maybe TRBD1 (6 bases). From germline, CDR1 is SGHRS and CDR2 YFSETQ. This CDR3 spans 13 amino acids. The V and J ends lost 3 bases and 5 bases respectively, with 11 bases between them. The CDR3 sequence: CASSSQGRTEAFF. The CDR3 coding sequence is TGCGCCAGCAGCTCTCAGGGGCGGACTGAAGCTTTCTTT. The entire variable domain, with the rest obtained from reference TRBV5-1 and TRBJ1-1, is as follows: KAGVTQTPRYLIKTRGQQVTLSCSPISGHRSVSWYQQTPGQGLQFLFEYFSETQRNKGNFPGRFSGRQFSNSRSEMNVSTLELGDSALYLCASSSQGRTEAFFGQGTRLTVV.